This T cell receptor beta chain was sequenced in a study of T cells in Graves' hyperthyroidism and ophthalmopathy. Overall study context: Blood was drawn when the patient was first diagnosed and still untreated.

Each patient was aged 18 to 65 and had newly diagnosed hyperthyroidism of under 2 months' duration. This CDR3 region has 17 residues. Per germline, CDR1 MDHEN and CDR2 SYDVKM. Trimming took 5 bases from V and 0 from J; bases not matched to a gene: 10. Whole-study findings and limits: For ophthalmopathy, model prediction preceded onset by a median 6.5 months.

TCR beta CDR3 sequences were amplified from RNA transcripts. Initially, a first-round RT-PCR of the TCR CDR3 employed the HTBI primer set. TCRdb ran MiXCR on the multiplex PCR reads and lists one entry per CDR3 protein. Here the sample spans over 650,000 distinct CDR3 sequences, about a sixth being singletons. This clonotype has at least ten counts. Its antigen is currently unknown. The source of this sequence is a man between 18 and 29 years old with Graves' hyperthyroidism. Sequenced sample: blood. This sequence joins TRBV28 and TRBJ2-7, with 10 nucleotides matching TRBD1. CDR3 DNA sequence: TGTGCCAGCAGTCCCACCCGGGGGACAGGGGTCTCCTACGAGCAGTACTTC. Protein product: CASSPTRGTGVSYEQYF.